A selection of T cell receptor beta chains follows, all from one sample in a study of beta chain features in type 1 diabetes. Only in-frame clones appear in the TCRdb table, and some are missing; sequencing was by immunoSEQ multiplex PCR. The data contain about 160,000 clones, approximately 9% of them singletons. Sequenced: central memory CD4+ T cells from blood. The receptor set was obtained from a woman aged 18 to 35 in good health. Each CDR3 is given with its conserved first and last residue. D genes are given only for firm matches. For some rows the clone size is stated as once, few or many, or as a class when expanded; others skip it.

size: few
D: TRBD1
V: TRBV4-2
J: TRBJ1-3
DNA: TGTGCCAGCAGCCAGGAACCGGGACAGGGGATCTCTGGAAACACCATATATTTT
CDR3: CASSQEPGQGISGNTIYF

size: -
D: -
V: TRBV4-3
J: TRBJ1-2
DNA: TGCGCCAGCAGCCAAGGGGTTCGGACAGCTAACTATGGCTACACCTTC
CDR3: CASSQGVRTANYGYTF

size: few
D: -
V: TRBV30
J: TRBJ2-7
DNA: TGTGCCTGGAGTCCCCCGACAGTCAGCTCCTACGAGCAGTACTTC
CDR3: CAWSPPTVSSYEQYF

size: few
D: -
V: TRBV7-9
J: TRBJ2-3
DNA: TGTGCCAGCAGCCCCGAGGCCGATACGCAGTATTTT
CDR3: CASSPEADTQYF

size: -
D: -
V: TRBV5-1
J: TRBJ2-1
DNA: TGCGCCAGCAGCCTGCTTGTGAGGGACACTGAGCAGTTCTTC
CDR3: CASSLLVRDTEQFF

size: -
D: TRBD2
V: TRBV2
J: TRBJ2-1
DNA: TGTGCCAGCAGTGGTAGCGGGGGGGCCTCTGAGCAGTTCTTC
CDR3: CASSGSGGASEQFF

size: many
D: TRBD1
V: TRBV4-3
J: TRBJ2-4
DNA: TGCGCCAGCAGCCTCTCACGGACAGGAAAAAACATTCAGTACTTC
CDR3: CASSLSRTGKNIQYF

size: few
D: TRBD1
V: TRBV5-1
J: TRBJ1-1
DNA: TGCGCCAGCTCCCCCCAGACAGGGGGCACTGAAGCTTTCTTT
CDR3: CASSPQTGGTEAFF

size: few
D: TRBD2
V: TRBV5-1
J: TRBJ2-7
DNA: TGCGCCAGCAGCTTGGGGCCCCTCGGGGGGTCCTACGAGCAGTACTTC
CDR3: CASSLGPLGGSYEQYF

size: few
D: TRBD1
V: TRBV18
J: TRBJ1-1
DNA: TGTGCCAGTAAACAGGGGGCGGACACTGAAGCTTTCTTT
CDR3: CASKQGADTEAFF

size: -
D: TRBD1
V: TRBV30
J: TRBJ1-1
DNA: TGTGCCTGGAGTGAGGGGGCGTTAGCTTTCTTT
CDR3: CAWSEGALAFF

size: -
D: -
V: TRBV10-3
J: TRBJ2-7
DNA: TGTGCCATCCAGGGTGCCTACGAGCAGTACTTC
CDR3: CAIQGAYEQYF

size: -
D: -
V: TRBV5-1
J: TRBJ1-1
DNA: TGCGCCAGCAGTTCTATGGGGGACTTTCTTGAAGCTTTCTTT
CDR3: CASSSMGDFLEAFF

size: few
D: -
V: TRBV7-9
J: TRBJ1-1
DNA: TGTGCCAGCAGCTTAGTAGAGAACACTGAAGCTTTCTTT
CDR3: CASSLVENTEAFF

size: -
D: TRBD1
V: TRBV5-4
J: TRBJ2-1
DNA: TGTGCCAGCAGCGAGGACAGGAACAATGAGCAGTTCTTC
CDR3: CASSEDRNNEQFF

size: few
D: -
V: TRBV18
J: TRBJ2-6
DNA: TGTGCCAGCTCACCCACAGGATCTGGGGCCAACGTCCTGACTTTC
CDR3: CASSPTGSGANVLTF

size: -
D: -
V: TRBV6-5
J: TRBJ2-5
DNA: TGTGCCAGCACAGGGGATCGGCAAGAGACCCAGTACTTC
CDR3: CASTGDRQETQYF

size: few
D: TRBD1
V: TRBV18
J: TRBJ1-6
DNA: TGTGCCAGCTCACTTGGGGACAGGGATTCACCCCTCCACTTT
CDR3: CASSLGDRDSPLHF

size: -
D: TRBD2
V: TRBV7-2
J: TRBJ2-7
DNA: TGTGCCAGCAGCTTAGTAGGTACCGGTAGCGGGGGGTTATCCTACGAGCAGTACTTC
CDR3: CASSLVGTGSGGLSYEQYF

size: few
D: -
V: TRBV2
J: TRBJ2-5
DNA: TGTGCCAGCCGGGACAACCAAGAGACCCAGTACTTC
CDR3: CASRDNQETQYF

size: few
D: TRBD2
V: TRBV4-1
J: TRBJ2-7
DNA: TGTGCCAGCAGTCCTAGCGGAGAACCCTACGAGCAGTACTTC
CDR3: CASSPSGEPYEQYF

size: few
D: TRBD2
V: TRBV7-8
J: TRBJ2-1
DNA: TGTGCCAGCAGCCCGGCCACTAGCGGCTGGTTTGGTAATGAGCAGTTCTTC
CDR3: CASSPATSGWFGNEQFF

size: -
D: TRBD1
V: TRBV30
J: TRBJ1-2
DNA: TGTGCCTGGAGTGGACAGGGGGCGCTGGATGGCTACACCTTC
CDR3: CAWSGQGALDGYTF

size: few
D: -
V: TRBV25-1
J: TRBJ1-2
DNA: TGTGCCAGCAGTGAATTCGGGGGATCGAACTATGGCTACACCTTC
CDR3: CASSEFGGSNYGYTF

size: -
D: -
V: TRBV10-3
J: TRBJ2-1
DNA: TGTGCGGCTAGCGAGTACAATGAGCAGTTCTTC
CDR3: CAASEYNEQFF

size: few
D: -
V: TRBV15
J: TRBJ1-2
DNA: TGTGCCACCAGCAGAGTCGGGCGGGGTGGCTACACCTTC
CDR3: CATSRVGRGGYTF

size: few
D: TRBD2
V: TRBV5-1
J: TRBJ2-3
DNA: TGCGCCAGCAGCTCTCTAGCGGGGGGAACAGATACGCAGTATTTT
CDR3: CASSSLAGGTDTQYF

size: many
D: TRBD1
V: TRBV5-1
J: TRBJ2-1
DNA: TGCGCCAGCAGCCAACCAGGACAGGGTGGCAATGAGCAGTTCTTC
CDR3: CASSQPGQGGNEQFF

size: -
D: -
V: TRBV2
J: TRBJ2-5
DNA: TGTGCCAGCAGTGAACAGGAGACCCAGTACTTC
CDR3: CASSEQETQYF

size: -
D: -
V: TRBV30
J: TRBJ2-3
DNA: TGTGCCTGGAGTTCAAAGGGGAGCACAGATACGCAGTATTTT
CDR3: CAWSSKGSTDTQYF

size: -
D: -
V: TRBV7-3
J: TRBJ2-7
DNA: TGTGCCAGCAGCCGATCGGGACAAGACGAGCAGTACTTC
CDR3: CASSRSGQDEQYF

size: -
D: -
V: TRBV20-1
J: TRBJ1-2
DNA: TGCAGTGCTCAACTGTACTATGGCTACACCTTC
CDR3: CSAQLYYGYTF

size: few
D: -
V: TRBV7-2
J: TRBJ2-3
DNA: TGTGCCAGCAGCTTAGGAGCTTTTGGAGATACGCAGTATTTT
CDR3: CASSLGAFGDTQYF

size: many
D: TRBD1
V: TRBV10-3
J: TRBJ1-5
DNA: TGTGCCATCAGTTCCGGGACAGGGACTTGGCAGCCCCAGCATTTT
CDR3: CAISSGTGTWQPQHF

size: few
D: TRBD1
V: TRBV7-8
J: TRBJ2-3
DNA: TGTGCCAGCAGCAAGGGGGCCCGCACAGATACGCAGTATTTT
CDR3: CASSKGARTDTQYF

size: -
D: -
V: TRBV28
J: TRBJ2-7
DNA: TGTGCCAGCAGTTTAACGCGTTCCTACGAGCAGTACTTC
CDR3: CASSLTRSYEQYF

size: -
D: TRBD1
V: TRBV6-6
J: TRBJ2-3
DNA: TGTGCCAGCAGCCCGGGACAGGGGAAGGATACGCAGTATTTT
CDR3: CASSPGQGKDTQYF

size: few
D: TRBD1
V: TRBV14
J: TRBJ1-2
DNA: TGTGCCAGCAGCCAAGACGGGACAGGGATTCATTTCACCTTC
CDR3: CASSQDGTGIHFTF

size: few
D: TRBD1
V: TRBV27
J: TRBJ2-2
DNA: TGTGCCAGCAGTTCGGGACAGGGGAACACCGGGGAGCTGTTTTTT
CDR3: CASSSGQGNTGELFF

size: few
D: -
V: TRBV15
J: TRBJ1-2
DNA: TGTGCCACCAGCAGAGAGGGCAGGGGATTTGTAAGCTACACCTTC
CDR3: CATSREGRGFVSYTF

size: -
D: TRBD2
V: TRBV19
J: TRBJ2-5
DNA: TGTGCCAGTAGTAGGACTCGCGGGGGGGCCGAAGAGACCCAGTACTTC
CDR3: CASSRTRGGAEETQYF

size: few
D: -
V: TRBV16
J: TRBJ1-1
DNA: TGTGCCAGCAGCCAATCCACAGTGAGCACTGAAGCTTTCTTT
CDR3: CASSQSTVSTEAFF

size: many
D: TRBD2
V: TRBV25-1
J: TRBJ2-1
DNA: TGTGCCAGCAGTGGGACTAGCGGGAGCTCGCAGTTCTTC
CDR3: CASSGTSGSSQFF

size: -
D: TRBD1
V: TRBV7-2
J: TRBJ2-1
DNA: TGTGCCAGCAGTTCACAGGGGAAAGGGGTAGATTCCTACAATGAGCAGTTCTTC
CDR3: CASSSQGKGVDSYNEQFF

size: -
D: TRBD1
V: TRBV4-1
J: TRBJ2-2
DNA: TGCGCCAGCAGCCAAGATTATGGATTCATCAGGGGGTACACCGGGGAGCTGTTTTTT
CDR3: CASSQDYGFIRGYTGELFF

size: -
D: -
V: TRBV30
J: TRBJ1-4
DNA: TGTGCCGGCCTCGGGGTGAATGAAAAACTGTTTTTT
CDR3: CAGLGVNEKLFF

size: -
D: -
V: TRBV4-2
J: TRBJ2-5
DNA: TGTGCCAGCAGCCAACTCTCTCGCGACGGGGAGACCCAGTACTTC
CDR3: CASSQLSRDGETQYF

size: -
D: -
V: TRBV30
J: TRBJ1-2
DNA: TGTGCCTGGAGTACTATGGGGGCGGCCGGCTACACCTTC
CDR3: CAWSTMGAAGYTF

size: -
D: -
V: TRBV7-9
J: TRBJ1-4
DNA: TGTGCCAGCAGCTGGGGGCCACCGCGCCGTGAAAAACTGTTTTTT
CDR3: CASSWGPPRREKLFF